The 18 T cell receptor beta chains presented below share a single source sample, sequenced in a study of shared clonotypes between healthy human individuals. Only in-frame clones appear in the TCRdb table, and some are missing; sequencing was by immunoSEQ multiplex PCR. The table includes approximately 500,000 clones, around 79% detected once. The specimen sequenced was PBMCs. Receptor source: a middle-aged woman in good health. Some clones in this sample may be carry-over from other donors' samples.

This clone was observed once. The chain recombines TRBV2 with TRBJ2-7; TRBD1 might be the D (6 bases). The germline CDR1 and CDR2 sequences are SNHLY and FYNNEI. Trimming pared 5 bases from V and 3 bases from J, leaving 17 bases between. This CDR3 spans 15 amino acids. This chain's CDR3 is CASSLTGTLNYEQYF. CDR3 sequence (DNA): TGTGCCAGCAGTTTAACCGGGACATTGAACTACGAGCAGTACTTC.

This clone was observed once. J is TRBJ1-2 and V is TRBV28, with TRBD1 identical over 7 bases. V shed 4 bases, J shed 2 bases, and the junction held 7 bases outside the gene matches. Germline loops: CDR1 MDHEN, CDR2 SYDVKM. This CDR3 spans 15 amino acids. DNA for the CDR3: TGTGCCAGCAGTTCCGTAGGGACAGCAAACTATGGCTACACCTTC. Translating it yields CASSSVGTANYGYTF.

This clone was recorded a few times. The chain joins TRBV7-5 to TRBJ2-3. TRBV7-5 is noted as a pseudogene. The CDR3 sequence is 16 residues long. The CDR3 region is CVRSLTGTDTDSTQYF. DNA of the CDR3: TGTGTCAGAAGCTTAACCGGGACCGATACAGACAGTACGCAGTATTTT.

The chain recombines TRBV18 with TRBJ2-3, with TRBD2 identical over 8 bases. V was pared by 4 bases and J by 4 bases, with 4 bases of the junction left unmatched. The germline CDR1 and CDR2 sequences are KGHSH and LQKENI. The CDR3 totals 14 residues. Written as DNA, the CDR3 is TGTGCCAGCTCACTCGGGACTAGGGCAGATACGCAGTATTTT. It yields the protein CASSLGTRADTQYF.

This clone was seen only a few times. The chain is built from TRBV5-5 and TRBJ2-5, with D unresolved. Looked up from germline, CDR1 is SGHKS and CDR2 is YYEKEE (reference sequence). Trimming shortened V by 4 bases and J by 5 bases, and 12 bases separated the two germline ends. The CDR3 length is 13 residues. The DNA of the CDR3 is TGTGCCAGCAGCGATATAGAAGGCGAGACCCAGTACTTC. Its translation: CASSDIEGETQYF.

Only one count was recorded for this clone. The V call is TRBV9, the J call TRBJ2-3; D gene unclear. Looked up from germline, CDR1 is SGDLS and CDR2 is YYNGEE. V was clipped by 3 bases and J by 1 base, with 6 bases between them. CDR3 length equals 13 residues. DNA for the CDR3: TGTGCCAGCAGCGAGCAGGGCACAGATACGCAGTATTTT. It translates to CASSEQGTDTQYF.

This rearrangement joins TRBV2 to TRBJ2-5; possibly TRBD2 for D (7 bases). With the DNA end fitting TRBJ2-7 better, the J assignment may be wrong. Germline V gene sequence: CDR1 SNHLY, CDR2 FYNNEI. This CDR3 is 14 amino acids long. CDR3 residues: CATRGAVLAYEQYF. CDR3 sequence (DNA): TGTGCCACCCGGGGGGCCGTACTAGCGTACGAGCAGTACTTC.

In this sample, this clone turned up once. Here the CDR3 reads CASSTGTNPNEQFF. In DNA form, the CDR3 reads TGTGCCAGCTCAACCGGGACCAATCCTAATGAGCAGTTCTTC. The gene calls are TRBV18 and TRBJ2-1, with D perhaps given as TRBD1 or TRBD2 (5 bases each). V was clipped by 5 bases and J by 7 bases, with 15 bases between them. This CDR3 has 14 residues. CDR1 is KGHSH, CDR2 LQKENI, per germline.

This chain uses TRBV28 with TRBJ1-2; 11 bases fit TRBD1. With V trimmed by 6 bases and J by 8 bases, 11 bases remained unmatched. The CDR3 loop spans 15 amino acids. Germline CDR1 MDHEN, CDR2 SYDVKM. The CDR3 DNA follows: TGTGCCAGCAGCCCCTTGGGACAGGGGGAGTGGGGCTACACCTTC. Protein sequence: CASSPLGQGEWGYTF.

The gene calls are TRBV2 and TRBJ1-2; maybe TRBD1 (6 bases). Germline V gene lookup returns CDR1 SNHLY and CDR2 FYNNEI. V gave up 6 bases and J gave up 4 bases, with 15 bases separating them. The CDR3 contains 14 residues. The CDR3 loop is CASRQGGSLYGYTF. The CDR3 bases are TGTGCCAGCAGACAGGGCGGAAGCCTCTATGGCTACACCTTC. Variable domain in full (rest from reference TRBV2 and TRBJ1-2): EPEVTQTPSHQVTQMGQEVILRCVPISNHLYFYWYRQILGQKVEFLVSFYNNEISEKSEIFDDQFSVERPDGSNFTLKIRSTKLEDSAMYFCASRQGGSLYGYTFGSGTRLTVV.

This chain uses TRBV2 with TRBJ1-3; D is unresolved. The CDR3 loop spans 14 amino acids. Germline loops: CDR1 SNHLY, CDR2 FYNNEI. V lost 2 bases and J lost 6, with 11 bases in between. The CDR3 protein is CASSEYGPPNTIYF. CDR3 DNA sequence: TGTGCCAGCAGTGAATACGGCCCTCCAAACACCATATATTTT.

This chain links TRBV13 with TRBJ1-2; D call uncertain. CDR1 and CDR2 (germline): PRHDT, FYEKMQ (reference sequence). Trimming took 4 bases from V and 4 from J, leaving 10 bases between them. The CDR3 loop spans 13 amino acids. DNA for the CDR3: TGTGCCAGCAGCTGGCAGGACTTCTATGGCTACACCTTC. Residues: CASSWQDFYGYTF. Complete variable domain (other parts from reference TRBV13 and TRBJ1-2): AAGVIQSPRHLIKEKRETATLKCYPIPRHDTVYWYQQGPGQDPQFLISFYEKMQSDKGSIPDRFSAQQFSDYHSELNMSSLELGDSALYFCASSWQDFYGYTFGSGTRLTVV.

The chain carries TRBV28 and TRBJ1-6; 7 bases align to TRBD1. The CDR3 is made up of 14 amino acids. The V gene's germline CDR1 is MDHEN and CDR2 SYDVKM. Losses at the gene ends were 5 bases for V and 7 bases for J; bases not matched to a gene: 5. The CDR3 spells CASSKSGGNSPLHF. CDR3 sequence (DNA): TGTGCCAGCAGTAAATCAGGGGGAAATTCACCCCTCCACTTT. Full variable domain (remainder filled in from reference TRBV28 and TRBJ1-6): DVKVTQSSRYLVKRTGEKVFLECVQDMDHENMFWYRQDPGLGLRLIYFSYDVKMKEKGDIPEGYSVSREKKERFSLILESASTNQTSMYLCASSKSGGNSPLHFGNGTRLTVT.

The V and J genes are TRBV11-2 and TRBJ1-5; no firm D call. V gave up 3 bases and J gave up 5 bases, with 8 bases separating them. From germline, CDR1 is SGHAT and CDR2 FQNNGV. The CDR3 sequence is 13 residues long. CDR3 DNA sequence: TGTGCCAGCAGCTTTCGAGAGTATCAGCCCCAGCATTTT. Its protein product is CASSFREYQPQHF.

This clone was seen a single time. Given a much more abundant clone one base away, this may be a read error. The chain recombines TRBV6-4 with TRBJ2-2; D is uncertain. V gave up 8 bases and J gave up 4 bases, with 11 bases separating them. CDR1 MRHNA and CDR2 SNTAGT come from the germline V gene. This CDR3 region has 13 residues. The CDR3 is CASSPVSTGELFF. CDR3 nucleotide sequence: TGTGCCAGCTCCCCGGTGAGCACCGGGGAGCTGTTTTTT.

For this clone: The sample has other DNA sequences that encode this CDR3 too. The chain has TRBV28 and TRBJ1-2; D unclear. With 1 base removed from V and 0 bases from J, the gap between germline ends came to 3 bases. CDR1 is MDHEN and CDR2 is SYDVKM in the germline V gene. This CDR3 has 13 amino acids. The CDR3 DNA follows: TGTGCCAGCAGTTTATCCGCTAACTATGGCTACACCTTC. This translates into CASSLSANYGYTF.

This clone appeared a few times. This sequence joins TRBV5-4 and TRBJ2-2; D might be TRBD1 or TRBD2, each matching 5 bases. This CDR3 contains 15 residues. Germline V CDR1 and CDR2: SGHNT, YYREEE (reference sequence). Trimming took off 4 bases at V and 4 bases at J, with 14 bases between the two ends. The CDR3 is CASSPGRGSTGELFF. The CDR3 region has the DNA TGTGCCAGCAGCCCGGGACGAGGGAGCACCGGGGAGCTGTTTTTT.

The chain employs TRBV7-8 and TRBJ1-4; 8 nucleotides agree with TRBD1. The CDR3 is 14 amino acids. CDR1 SGHVS and CDR2 FQNEAQ come from the germline V gene. Trimming cost V 4 bases and J 8 bases; bases outside gene matches: 6. CDR3 nucleotide sequence: TGTGCCAGCAGCTACGGACAGGGTCGGGAAAAACTGTTTTTT. Its protein is CASSYGQGREKLFF.